This T cell receptor beta chain was sequenced in a study of blood T cell repertoires in COVID-19. About the study: Samples of COVID-19 (acute and convalescent) were obtained from the United States, Italy and Spain. Sources were T cells, B-cell-depleted T cells, or PBMCs; the material itself was cDNA or gDNA.

Authors' analysis steps: Amplified reference gene primers provided the basis for estimating nucleated cell counts. The data were produced by immunoSEQ multiplex PCR, yet TCRdb's version contains in-frame clones alone and is incomplete. V and J calls and clone size are those listed in that table; D and trimming were worked out from the DNA. The table records 150,000 to 200,000 clones, around 90% of them present only once. Trimming removed 2 bases from V and 7 bases from J, with 8 bases in between. The CDR3 extends over 13 amino acids. CDR1 is ENHRY and CDR2 is SYGVKD in the germline V gene. The sample comprised peripheral blood. The origin of this receptor is a man between 50 and 59 years old with acute or convalescent COVID-19. This chain joins TRBV10-3 and TRBJ1-4; D gene uncertain. The CDR3 protein is CAISETLSEKLFF. DNA for the CDR3: TGTGCCATCAGTGAGACCCTATCTGAAAAACTGTTTTTT.